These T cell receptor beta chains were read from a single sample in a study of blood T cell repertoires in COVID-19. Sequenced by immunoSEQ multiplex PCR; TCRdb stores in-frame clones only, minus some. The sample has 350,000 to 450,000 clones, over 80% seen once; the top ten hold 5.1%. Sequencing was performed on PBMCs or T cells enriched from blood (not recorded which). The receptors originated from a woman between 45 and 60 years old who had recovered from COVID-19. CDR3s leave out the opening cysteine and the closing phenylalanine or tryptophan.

CDR3: ASSIGDIEAF
V: TRBV19
J: TRBJ1-1

CDR3: ASSIGQGGNQPQH
V: TRBV19
J: TRBJ1-5

CDR3: SVEELRQGNGYT
V: TRBV29-1
J: TRBJ1-2

CDR3: ASSPGGEGETQY
V: TRBV5-4
J: TRBJ2-5

CDR3: ASSPDRVIEKLF
V: TRBV5-1
J: TRBJ1-4

CDR3: ASSLSRGLRETQY
V: TRBV27
J: TRBJ2-5

CDR3: ASTRAGTVIHNEQF
V: TRBV3-1/TRBV3-2
J: TRBJ2-1

CDR3: ATRGPGTDTQY
V: TRBV5-1
J: TRBJ2-3

CDR3: ASSPVPGQGRGTEAF
V: TRBV3-1/TRBV3-2
J: TRBJ1-1

CDR3: VTKRDPYNEQF
V: TRBV6-5
J: TRBJ2-1

CDR3: ASSLDRNTGELF
V: TRBV11-2
J: TRBJ2-2

CDR3: ASSSRTGSSYEQY
V: TRBV7-2
J: TRBJ2-7

CDR3: SAIAGVEQY
V: TRBV20-1
J: TRBJ2-7

CDR3: ASSFTPQPQH
V: TRBV7-8
J: TRBJ1-5

CDR3: ASSLGRTGNQPQH
V: TRBV7-2
J: TRBJ1-5

CDR3: ASSPNGQGAEQY
V: TRBV18
J: TRBJ2-7

CDR3: ASSQGPYLGATDTQY
V: TRBV4-1
J: TRBJ2-3

CDR3: AISEFPGGNQPQH
V: TRBV10-3
J: TRBJ1-5

CDR3: ASSLQSDRVGTEAF
V: TRBV5-1
J: TRBJ1-1

CDR3: ASSPLQSGGGYT
V: TRBV18
J: TRBJ1-2

CDR3: ATSRDFGGTEAF
V: TRBV15
J: TRBJ1-1

CDR3: ASSPSLDTEAF
V: TRBV18
J: TRBJ1-1

CDR3: ASSFLLDRDPSSDYGYT
V: TRBV28
J: TRBJ1-2

CDR3: ASSLAGPRYEGYT
V: TRBV5-4
J: TRBJ1-2

CDR3: ASSLTRTAGLAGDGEELF
V: TRBV5-8
J: TRBJ2-2

CDR3: ASSLGQGIHEQY
V: TRBV19
J: TRBJ2-7

CDR3: ASSLESQGLGQF
V: TRBV5-1
J: TRBJ2-1

CDR3: ASSPHPAASYEQY
V: TRBV7-2
J: TRBJ2-7

CDR3: ASSPRLGSGANVLT
V: TRBV19
J: TRBJ2-6

CDR3: ASSISPYNYGYT
V: TRBV6-5
J: TRBJ1-2

CDR3: ASSFPRGGNQETQY
V: TRBV7-9
J: TRBJ2-5

CDR3: ASSSGTGPNQPQH
V: TRBV27
J: TRBJ1-5

CDR3: ASSPSLSGRGNEQF
V: TRBV7-2
J: TRBJ2-1

CDR3: ASSTGRGNQPQH
V: TRBV7-2
J: TRBJ1-5

CDR3: ASSFQGAGNTIY
V: TRBV3-1/TRBV3-2
J: TRBJ1-3

CDR3: AWSVRTGGTEAF
V: TRBV30
J: TRBJ1-1

CDR3: ASSYLAEQF
V: TRBV5-4
J: TRBJ2-1

CDR3: ASSLESGVGQPQH
V: TRBV7-2
J: TRBJ1-5

CDR3: ASSIRGYQPQH
V: TRBV19
J: TRBJ1-5

CDR3: ASSQTGATNEKLF
V: TRBV3-1/TRBV3-2
J: TRBJ1-4

CDR3: ASSIEGTGPRAEAF
V: TRBV19
J: TRBJ1-1

CDR3: SVDPAGGKFTNEQF
V: TRBV29-1
J: TRBJ2-1

CDR3: ASLGTGVREQY
V: TRBV7-2
J: TRBJ2-7

CDR3: ASSLGTGDSI
V: TRBV12-3/TRBV12-4
J: TRBJ1-1

CDR3: SVDPGTNTEAF
V: TRBV29-1
J: TRBJ1-1

CDR3: ASSQSPGGYEQY
V: TRBV9
J: TRBJ2-7

CDR3: AISESSRISAEKLF
V: TRBV10-3
J: TRBJ1-4

CDR3: ASRGAWVPVTEAF
V: TRBV6-5
J: TRBJ1-1

CDR3: ASSFPGQGYGTGELF
V: TRBV5-1
J: TRBJ2-2